The 31 T cell receptor beta chains below come from one sample, sequenced in a study of radiotherapy plus CTLA-4 blockade in lung cancer. Libraries were prepared by immunoSEQ multiplex PCR; TCRdb keeps only in-frame clonotypes and omits some of them. Found here are approximately 76,000 clones, more than 60% of them singletons; the top ten hold 3% to 4.5%. The sequenced sample was peripheral blood, obtained from a patient treated with radiotherapy plus ipilimumab. These receptors were taken from a human donor with non-small cell lung cancer who had a partial response to radiotherapy plus ipilimumab. Some clones in this sample may be carry-over from other donors' samples.

This rearrangement joins TRBV4-2 to TRBJ2-1, with 8 bases that match TRBD2. This CDR3 region has 17 residues. CDR1 is LGHNA and CDR2 is YNFKEQ in the germline V gene. V was pared by 0 bases and J by 9 bases, with 13 bases of the junction left unmatched. The CDR3 reads CASSQDPAAGGGGEQFF. CDR3 DNA: TGTGCCAGCAGCCAAGACCCAGCCGCGGGGGGCGGCGGTGAGCAGTTCTTC.

The genes are TRBV5-1 and TRBJ2-3; 7 bases match TRBD2. This CDR3 contains 15 residues. From germline, CDR1 is SGHRS and CDR2 YFSETQ. After removal of 0 bases from V and 4 bases from J, the junction contained 5 bases not matched to a gene. The CDR3 nucleotides are TGCGCCAGCAGCTTGGCCCCGGGGGGAGCAGATACGCAGTATTTT. Translation: CASSLAPGGADTQYF.

The chain has TRBV11-3 and TRBJ2-5; D gene uncertain. Matching the DNA end better, TRBJ2-7 makes the J call doubtful. This CDR3 has 13 residues. Germline CDR1 is SGHNT and CDR2 is YENEEA. Here the CDR3 reads CASSLYSSYEQYF. CDR3 bases: TGTGCCAGCAGCTTATATAGCTCCTACGAGCAGTACTTC.

J is TRBJ2-5 and V is TRBV5-5, with 7 bases aligning to TRBD1. TRBJ2-7 matches the DNA end more closely, so the J call is doubtful. The CDR3 has 16 amino acids. Germline CDR1 reads SGHKS; CDR2 reads YYEKEE (reference sequence). Here the CDR3 DNA reads TGTGCCAGCAGCTTGGTCCCCCGGGACAGCTCCTACGAGCAGTACTTC. Its translation is CASSLVPRDSSYEQYF.

The gene calls are TRBV5-4 and TRBJ2-7, with TRBD1 identical over 7 bases. Looked up from germline, CDR1 is SGHNT and CDR2 is YYREEE (reference sequence). Trimming took 4 bases from V and 6 from J; bases not matched to a gene: 10. The CDR3 is 14 amino acids. The CDR3 reads CASSLAPSGGEQYF. CDR3 bases: TGTGCCAGCAGCCTGGCCCCCTCAGGGGGCGAGCAGTACTTC.

This clone was recorded a few times. The chain recombines TRBV6-4 with TRBJ2-1; TRBD2 matches 8 bases. V lost 5 bases and J lost 7; bases outside the gene matches: 13. CDR1 is MRHNA, CDR2 SNTAGT, per germline. The CDR3 is 16 residues long. The CDR3 DNA is TGTGCCAGCAGTTCTCATGAGGGACTAGGCCTTAATGAGCAGTTCTTC. This encodes CASSSHEGLGLNEQFF.

The chain has TRBV6-6 and TRBJ1-6; 9 bases agree with TRBD1. The CDR3 contains 15 residues. The ends lost 10 bases at V and 7 bases at J; junction bases unmatched: 11. Germline values: CDR1 MNHNY, CDR2 SVGAGI (reference sequence). This chain's CDR3 is CATSNSGTGNSPLHF. The CDR3 nucleotides read TGTGCCACTAGCAACTCCGGGACAGGGAATTCACCCCTCCACTTT.

The chain carries TRBV28 and TRBJ2-1, with D possibly matching TRBD1 (6 bases). The germline V gene encodes CDR1 MDHEN and CDR2 SYDVKM. There are 15 residues in the CDR3. V was trimmed by 4 bases and J by 4 bases, leaving 14 bases between them. Here the CDR3 reads CASSSPGQVYNEQFF. The CDR3 DNA reads as TGTGCCAGCAGTTCACCGGGACAAGTATACAATGAGCAGTTCTTC.

With regard to this clone: This CDR3 is also generated by other DNA sequences in the sample. The chain uses TRBV7-3 and TRBJ2-3; weak D call: TRBD2 (5 bases). Germline CDR1 is SGHTA and CDR2 is FQGTGA. This CDR3 has 14 residues. Trimming left V 3 bases short and J 3 bases short, with 10 bases between. Here the CDR3 DNA reads TGTGCCAGCAGCTTGACTGGAGGAACAGATACGCAGTATTTT. Translation gives CASSLTGGTDTQYF.

The CDR3: CASSGQEVLNSPLHF. CDR3 bases: TGTGCCAGCAGTGGACAGGAGGTGTTAAATTCACCCCTCCACTTT. J is TRBJ1-6 and V is TRBV6-6, with TRBD1 matching over 7 bases. Germline V lookup: CDR1 MNHNY, CDR2 SVGAGI (reference sequence). The CDR3 sequence is 15 residues long. V trimming: 5 bases; J trimming: 7 bases; junction bases outside the gene matches: 8.

This clone was recorded once. The chain recombines TRBV6-5 with TRBJ1-1, with 10 bases aligning to TRBD1. The CDR3 is 15 amino acids. Trimming at V came to 7 bases and at J to 5 bases, leaving 10 bases not matched to a gene. CDR1 MNHEY and CDR2 SVGAGI come from the germline V gene. The CDR3 loop reads CASIDPGQGKTEAFF. The CDR3 bases are TGTGCCAGCATCGACCCGGGACAGGGGAAGACTGAAGCTTTCTTT.

In this sample, this clone turned up a few times. The chain combines TRBV7-9 with TRBJ2-3; D may be TRBD2 (6 bases). V dropped 5 bases and J dropped 4 bases, with 10 bases sitting between them. Looked up from germline, CDR1 is SEHNR and CDR2 is FQNEAQ (reference sequence). The CDR3 totals 13 residues. The CDR3: CASSAGTSDTQYF. DNA of the CDR3: TGTGCCAGCAGCGCCGGGACTTCAGATACGCAGTATTTT.

V and J are TRBV28 and TRBJ2-1; D possibly corresponds to TRBD2 (6 bases). The CDR3 length is 15 residues. V lost 2 bases and J lost 2, with 10 bases in between. CDR1 is MDHEN, CDR2 SYDVKM, per germline. This CDR3 is CASSLAGTTYNEQFF. In DNA form, the CDR3 reads TGTGCCAGCAGTTTAGCGGGGACCACCTACAATGAGCAGTTCTTC.

This clone was seen only once. The V and J genes are TRBV5-1 and TRBJ2-7; TRBD1 aligns across 10 bases. Trimming at V came to 3 bases and at J to 7 bases, leaving 7 bases not matched to a gene. CDR3 length equals 14 residues. Germline assignment: CDR1 SGHRS and CDR2 YFSETQ. The CDR3 is CASSSGGQGTEQYF. The CDR3 DNA sequence: TGCGCCAGCAGCTCTGGGGGACAGGGGACGGAGCAGTACTTC.

V usage is TRBV19 and J usage is TRBJ2-7; 9 bases line up with TRBD2. Looked up from germline, CDR1 is LNHDA and CDR2 is SQIVND (reference sequence). The CDR3 spans 17 residues. With V trimmed by 0 bases and J by 2 bases, 8 bases remained unmatched. CDR3 region: CASSIEARAGGTYEQYF. The CDR3 DNA reads TGTGCCAGTAGTATAGAGGCTCGAGCGGGGGGAACCTACGAGCAGTACTTC.

This chain's CDR3 is CSVERDRGSEAFF. CDR3 DNA: TGCAGCGTTGAACGGGACAGGGGGAGTGAAGCTTTCTTT. The genes are TRBV29-1 and TRBJ1-1, with 11 bases identical to TRBD1. This CDR3 is 13 amino acids long. CDR1 is SQVTM and CDR2 is ANQGSEA in the germline V gene. The ends lost 2 bases at V and 7 bases at J; junction bases unmatched: 3.

The V call is TRBV5-1, the J call TRBJ2-2; TRBD1 is a possible D gene (7 bases). The CDR3 is 15 amino acids. Trimming removed 0 bases at V and 4 bases at J, with 10 bases between. CDR1 and CDR2 from the germline V gene are SGHRS and YFSETQ. The CDR3 DNA reads TGCGCCAGCAGCTTGGTGCAGGGGGGCACCGGGGAGCTGTTTTTT. Translated: CASSLVQGGTGELFF. Together with reference TRBV5-1 and TRBJ2-2, the CDR3 gives the full variable domain: KAGVTQTPRYLIKTRGQQVTLSCSPISGHRSVSWYQQTPGQGLQFLFEYFSETQRNKGNFPGRFSGRQFSNSRSEMNVSTLELGDSALYLCASSLVQGGTGELFFGEGSRLTVL.

The V call is TRBV6-1, the J call TRBJ1-6; no definite D call. Germline V gives CDR1 MNHNS, CDR2 SASEGT. V was trimmed by 5 bases and J by 8 bases, leaving 10 bases between them. The CDR3 covers 13 residues. In nucleotides, the CDR3 is TGTGCCAGCAGTACCCGGGAGGATTCACCCCTCCACTTT. Encoded protein: CASSTREDSPLHF.

This clone was counted only a few times. V usage is TRBV7-2 and J usage is TRBJ1-2; tentative D call: TRBD1 (6 bases). Trimming cost V 4 bases and J 7 bases, with 16 bases left between them. CDR3 size: 14 residues. Germline values: CDR1 SGHTA, CDR2 FQGNSA. The DNA for the CDR3 is TGTGCCAGCAGCTCCCAGGGGTTGGTCGGTGGCTACACCTTC. It is translated as CASSSQGLVGGYTF.

The chain couples TRBV4-1 to TRBJ1-2, with D perhaps matching TRBD1 (5 bases). The V end lost 6 bases, the J end lost 1 base, and 15 bases lay between the germline ends. The germline CDR1 and CDR2 sequences are MGHRA and YSYEKL. The CDR3 covers 15 residues. In DNA form, the CDR3 reads TGCGCCAGCAGTCCAGGGCCCCAGGTTAACTATGGCTACACCTTC. This translates into CASSPGPQVNYGYTF.

The chain has TRBV7-9 and TRBJ2-3; 9 bases align to TRBD2. The CDR3 spans 17 residues. Germline V gene lookup returns CDR1 SEHNR and CDR2 FQNEAQ (reference sequence). V shed 1 base and J 2 bases; nucleotides not matched to a gene: 7. CDR3 sequence reads: CASSLDSSGTTTDTQYF. In DNA form, the CDR3 reads TGTGCCAGCAGCTTAGATTCTAGCGGGACCACCACAGATACGCAGTATTTT.

The chain recombines TRBV18 with TRBJ2-3; D is possibly TRBD2 (5 bases). The CDR3 has 17 amino acids. Trimming stripped 0 bases from V and 0 bases from J, with 13 bases between. CDR1 is KGHSH, CDR2 LQKENI, per germline. The CDR3 spells CASSPPGSLLSTDTQYF. CDR3 in DNA: TGTGCCAGCTCACCACCAGGGAGCTTGCTTAGCACAGATACGCAGTATTTT.

The chain combines TRBV5-1 with TRBJ1-1; D unclear. Germline loops: CDR1 SGHRS, CDR2 YFSETQ. Trimming took 1 base from V and 1 from J, leaving 14 bases between them. The CDR3 has 16 amino acids. The DNA for the CDR3 is TGCGCCAGCAGCTTGCGGGGAGGATGGGAGAACACTGAAGCTTTCTTT. Residues: CASSLRGGWENTEAFF.

The chain combines TRBV7-9 with TRBJ1-2, with 7 bases identical to TRBD1. The CDR3 is made up of 15 amino acids. Germline-derived CDR1 and CDR2 are SEHNR and FQNEAQ (reference sequence). Trimming removed 5 bases from V and 4 bases from J; junction bases left unmatched: 10. The chain's CDR3 is CASSLRDSFSYGYTF. The CDR3 DNA follows: TGTGCCAGCAGCCTCCGGGACAGTTTTTCCTATGGCTACACCTTC.

This sequence joins TRBV11-2 and TRBJ2-3, with 10 nucleotides matching TRBD2. The CDR3 contains 19 residues. Germline lookup yields CDR1 SGHAT and CDR2 FQNNGV. Losses at the gene ends were 5 bases for V and 4 bases for J; bases not matched to a gene: 18. CDR3 loop: CASSPGGQRGGLRADTQYF. The DNA of the CDR3 is TGTGCCAGCAGCCCAGGGGGCCAGCGGGGGGGCCTGAGGGCAGATACGCAGTATTTT. The full variable domain, its missing parts supplied by reference TRBV11-2 and TRBJ2-3, is EAGVAQSPRYKIIEKRQSVAFWCNPISGHATLYWYQQILGQGPKLLIQFQNNGVVDDSQLPKDRFSAERLKGVDSTLKIQPAKLEDSAVYLCASSPGGQRGGLRADTQYFGPGTRLTVL.

The chain joins TRBV7-8 to TRBJ2-5; maybe TRBD2 (5 bases). Germline CDR1 and CDR2: SGHVS and FQNEAQ. Between the trimmed V and J ends, which lost 1 base and 4 bases, there was a span of 7 bases. The CDR3 is 13 amino acids. For the CDR3, the DNA is TGTGCCAGCAGCTTAGGGCTAGCAGAGACCCAGTACTTC. Protein product: CASSLGLAETQYF.

Notes on this clone: The same CDR3 is also encoded by other DNA sequences in this sample. The rearrangement links TRBV28 to TRBJ1-5; 8 positions agree with TRBD1. This CDR3 has 15 amino acids. Germline CDR1 and CDR2: MDHEN and SYDVKM. V was clipped by 6 bases and J by 2 bases; unmatched bases: 6. CDR3 DNA: TGTGCCAGCAGCTCCGGGACAGGACGCAATCAGCCCCAGCATTTT. Translating it yields CASSSGTGRNQPQHF.

The chain recombines TRBV9 with TRBJ1-3, with 10 nucleotides matching TRBD1. The CDR3 totals 17 residues. CDR1 is SGDLS, CDR2 YYNGEE, per germline. V shed 0 bases, J shed 1 base, and the junction held 4 bases outside the gene matches. This chain's CDR3 is CASSVVPGQGSGNTIYF. As DNA, the CDR3 is TGTGCCAGCAGCGTAGTCCCGGGACAGGGGTCTGGAAACACCATATATTTT.

The rearrangement links TRBV5-4 to TRBJ1-1, with TRBD1 matching over 7 bases. Germline CDR1 reads SGHNT; CDR2 reads YYREEE (reference sequence). This CDR3 region has 15 residues. V was pared by 2 bases and J by 1 base, with 5 bases of the junction left unmatched. This CDR3 reads CASSLGGAGNTEAFF. The CDR3 DNA is TGTGCCAGCAGCTTAGGGGGCGCGGGGAACACTGAAGCTTTCTTT. The full variable domain, completed using reference TRBV5-4 and TRBJ1-1, is ETGVTQSPTHLIKTRGQQVTLRCSSQSGHNTVSWYQQALGQGPQFIFQYYREEENGRGNFPPRFSGLQFPNYSSELNVNALELDDSALYLCASSLGGAGNTEAFFGQGTRLTVV.

The chain employs TRBV28 and TRBJ2-7; 9 bases agree with TRBD1. The germline V gene has CDR1 MDHEN and CDR2 SYDVKM. J lost 2 bases, V lost 6 bases, and 2 bases had no gene match. This CDR3 has 13 amino acids. DNA for the CDR3: TGTGCCAGCAGGGGACAGGGCGCCTACGAGCAGTACTTC. Protein sequence: CASRGQGAYEQYF.

This chain joins TRBV18 and TRBJ2-2, with a possible D match to TRBD1 (6 bases). CDR1 is KGHSH, CDR2 LQKENI, per germline. The CDR3 is made up of 15 amino acids. V lost 3 bases, J lost 5 bases, and 13 bases lay in between. Here the CDR3 DNA reads TGTGCCAGCTCACCGACCACAGGGACGACCGGGGAGCTGTTTTTT. Protein sequence: CASSPTTGTTGELFF.